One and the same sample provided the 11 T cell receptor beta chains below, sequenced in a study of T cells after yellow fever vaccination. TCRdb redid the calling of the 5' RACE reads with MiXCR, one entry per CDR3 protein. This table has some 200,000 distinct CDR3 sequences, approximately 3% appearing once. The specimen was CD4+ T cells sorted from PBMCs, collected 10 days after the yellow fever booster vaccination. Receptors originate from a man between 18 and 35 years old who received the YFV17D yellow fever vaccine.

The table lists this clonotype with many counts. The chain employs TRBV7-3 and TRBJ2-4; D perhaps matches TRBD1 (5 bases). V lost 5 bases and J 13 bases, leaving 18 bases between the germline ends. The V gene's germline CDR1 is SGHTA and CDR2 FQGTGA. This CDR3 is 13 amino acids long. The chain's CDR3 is CASSPQVGQLQYF. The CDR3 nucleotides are TGTGCCAGCAGCCCTCAGGTGGGGCAGTTACAGTACTTC.

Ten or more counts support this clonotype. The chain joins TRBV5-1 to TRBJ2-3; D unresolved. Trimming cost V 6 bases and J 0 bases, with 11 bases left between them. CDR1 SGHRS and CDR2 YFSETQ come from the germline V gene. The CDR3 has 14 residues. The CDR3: CASTLTASTDTQYF. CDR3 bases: TGCGCCAGCACCCTAACAGCAAGCACAGATACGCAGTATTTT.

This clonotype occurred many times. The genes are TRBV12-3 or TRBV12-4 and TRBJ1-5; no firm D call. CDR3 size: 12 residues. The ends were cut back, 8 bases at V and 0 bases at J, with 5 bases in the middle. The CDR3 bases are TGTGCCAGCGGGGTTAGCAATCAGCCCCAGCATTTT. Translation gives CASGVSNQPQHF.

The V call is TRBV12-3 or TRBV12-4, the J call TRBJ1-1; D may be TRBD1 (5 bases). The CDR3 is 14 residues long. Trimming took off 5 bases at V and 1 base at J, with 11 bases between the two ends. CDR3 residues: CASSQQVPNTEAFF. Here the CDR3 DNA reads TGTGCCAGCAGTCAACAGGTACCGAACACTGAAGCTTTCTTT.

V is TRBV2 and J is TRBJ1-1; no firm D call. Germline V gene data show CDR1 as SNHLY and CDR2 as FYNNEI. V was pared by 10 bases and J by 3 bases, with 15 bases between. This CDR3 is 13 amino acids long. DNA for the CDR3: TGTGCCACCACTGGGGTAATGGACACTGAAGCTTTCTTT. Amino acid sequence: CATTGVMDTEAFF.

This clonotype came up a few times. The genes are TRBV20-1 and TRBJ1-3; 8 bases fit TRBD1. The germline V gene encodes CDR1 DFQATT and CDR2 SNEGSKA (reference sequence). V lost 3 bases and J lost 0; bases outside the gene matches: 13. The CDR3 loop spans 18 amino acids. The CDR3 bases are TGCAGTGCTAGGACCCCAGGGGGCATCCCTACCTCTGGAAACACCATATATTTT. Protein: CSARTPGGIPTSGNTIYF.

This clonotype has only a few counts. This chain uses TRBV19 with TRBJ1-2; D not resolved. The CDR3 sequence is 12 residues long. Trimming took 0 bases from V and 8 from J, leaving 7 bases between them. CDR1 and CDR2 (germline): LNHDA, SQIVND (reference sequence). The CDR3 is CASSIESRGYTF. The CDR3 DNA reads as TGTGCCAGTAGTATAGAATCACGGGGCTACACCTTC.

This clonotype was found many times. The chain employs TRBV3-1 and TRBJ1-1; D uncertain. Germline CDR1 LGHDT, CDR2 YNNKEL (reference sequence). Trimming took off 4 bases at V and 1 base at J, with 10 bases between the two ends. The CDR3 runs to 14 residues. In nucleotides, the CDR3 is TGTGCCAGCAGCCCGTCGATAGGGAACACTGAAGCTTTCTTT. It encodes CASSPSIGNTEAFF.

In DNA, the CDR3 is TGTGCCAGCAGCTTGGGGGGGACAGGGGTTTCTCCAGATACGCAGTATTTT. It translates to CASSLGGTGVSPDTQYF. The chain employs TRBV5-5 and TRBJ2-3; 10 nucleotides align to TRBD1. The CDR3 has 17 amino acids. J lost 4 bases, V lost 0 bases, and 8 bases had no gene match. CDR1 SGHKS and CDR2 YYEKEE come from the germline V gene (reference sequence).

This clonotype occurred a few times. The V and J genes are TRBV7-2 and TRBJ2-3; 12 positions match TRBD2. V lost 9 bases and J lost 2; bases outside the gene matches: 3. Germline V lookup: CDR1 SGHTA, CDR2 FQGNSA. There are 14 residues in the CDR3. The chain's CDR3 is CARRLAGATDTQYF. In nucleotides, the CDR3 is TGTGCCAGGCGACTAGCGGGGGCCACAGATACGCAGTATTTT.

The CDR3: CATSGWGYQPQHF. The DNA of the CDR3 is TGTGCCACCAGTGGGTGGGGTTACCAGCCCCAGCATTTT. The chain combines TRBV24-1 with TRBJ1-5; no reliable D call. CDR3 length: 13 residues. Per the germline V gene, CDR1 is KGHDR and CDR2 is SFDVKD. V lost 5 bases and J lost 7, with 11 bases in between.